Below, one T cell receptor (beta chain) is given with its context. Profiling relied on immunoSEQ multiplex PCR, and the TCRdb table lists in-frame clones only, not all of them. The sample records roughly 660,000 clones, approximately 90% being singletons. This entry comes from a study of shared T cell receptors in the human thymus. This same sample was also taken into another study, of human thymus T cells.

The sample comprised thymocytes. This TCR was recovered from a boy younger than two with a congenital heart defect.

The CDR3 DNA is TGCGCCAGCAGCCAAGATACCCCGACTAGCGGGAGGGCCGAGAGCTCCTACAATGAGCAGTTCTTC. Translation gives CASSQDTPTSGRAESSYNEQFF. The chain uses TRBV4-3 and TRBJ2-1; 14 nucleotides align to TRBD2. The CDR3 length is 22 residues. Germline lookup yields CDR1 LGHNA and CDR2 YSLEER. V was clipped by 0 bases and J by 0 bases; unmatched bases: 13.